The text below deals with one T cell receptor (beta chain). The antigen is undetermined. This sample was included in a study of cytomegalovirus exposure and HLA in healthy donors. The study's findings and limits: A link between a missense DCLRE1C variant and TCR beta V- and J-gene trimming emerged from a later analysis. Highly shared sequence variants in one cluster were likely a sequencing artifact. Cytomegalovirus-associated TCR beta chains were listed, numbering some 170.

Losses at the gene ends were 2 bases for V and 3 bases for J; bases not matched to a gene: 1. Germline V gene data show CDR1 as MNHEY and CDR2 as SVGAGI. This CDR3 has 14 residues. The PCR employed 60 Vbeta primers together with 13 Jbeta primers. Data came from immunoSEQ multiplex PCR; TCRdb stores just in-frame clones and leaves some out. Its listing shows roughly 200,000 clones. Healthy bone marrow donors supplied every sample. The sequencing sample was made of PBMCs. The chain couples TRBV6-5 to TRBJ2-3; 8 nucleotides line up with TRBD2. This TCR came from a girl aged 2 to 9 in good health and CMV-seropositive. This CDR3 is CASSYSGSTDTQYF. For the CDR3, the DNA is TGTGCCAGCAGTTACAGCGGGAGTACAGATACGCAGTATTTT.